The 24 T cell receptor beta chains below were found in one sample sequenced in a study of cytomegalovirus exposure and HLA in healthy donors. PCR used 60 Vbeta primers and 13 Jbeta primers. Repertoires were generated with immunoSEQ multiplex PCR, while TCRdb's copy carries only in-frame clones and drops some. The repertoire has some 130,000 clones, 50% to 75% of them found once; the top ten carry approximately 2.5%. The sequencing sample was made of PBMCs. These receptors all come from a woman in her 40s in good health and CMV-seronegative.

In its sample, this clone was seen a few times. The chain uses TRBV20-1 and TRBJ2-1; a possible D gene is TRBD1 (5 bases). The CDR3 length is 11 residues. Germline CDR1 and CDR2: DFQATT and SNEGSKA (reference sequence). V was trimmed by 5 bases and J by 8 bases, leaving 10 bases between them. CDR3 sequence: CSARQGYEQFF. Here the CDR3 DNA reads TGCAGTGCTCGTCAGGGATATGAGCAGTTCTTC.

The chain is built from TRBV28 and TRBJ1-5, with D possibly being TRBD1 (6 bases). The CDR3 consists of 17 residues. Germline lookup yields CDR1 MDHEN and CDR2 SYDVKM. The ends were cut back, 4 bases at V and 2 bases at J, with 18 bases in the middle. The DNA of the CDR3 is TGTGCCAGCAGTTGGGCAAAGGGACAAGGGGGCAATCAGCCCCAGCATTTT. This codes for CASSWAKGQGGNQPQHF.

A note on this clone: Other DNA variants within this sample encode the same CDR3. The chain recombines TRBV30 with TRBJ1-2, with TRBD1 identical over 8 bases. With V trimmed by 1 base and J by 2 bases, 3 bases remained unmatched. The CDR3 loop spans 14 amino acids. Germline lookup yields CDR1 GTSNPN and CDR2 SVGIG (reference sequence). The CDR3 reads CAWSGTGGNYGYTF. As DNA, the CDR3 is TGTGCCTGGAGTGGAACAGGGGGAAACTATGGCTACACCTTC.

The CDR3 is CASSWGPTDTQYF. The CDR3 DNA follows: TGTGCCAGCAGTTGGGGCCCCACAGATACGCAGTATTTT. This chain links TRBV6-6 with TRBJ2-3; tentatively, D is TRBD1 (5 bases). Trimming stripped 4 bases from V and 2 bases from J, with 7 bases between. In germline, CDR1 is MNHNY, CDR2 SVGAGI (reference sequence). This CDR3 is 13 amino acids long.

The J gene is TRBJ2-3, the V gene TRBV6-1, with TRBD2 matching over 8 bases. This CDR3 region has 14 residues. The V gene end was trimmed by 6 bases and the J gene end by 2 bases; junction bases not matched to a gene: 4. Germline V gene data show CDR1 as MNHNS and CDR2 as SASEGT. The CDR3 DNA reads as TGTGCCAGCAGATTAGCGGGGCCCACAGATACGCAGTATTTT. Translating gives CASRLAGPTDTQYF.

This clone was seen a few times. The genes are TRBV6-5 and TRBJ1-2, with TRBD1 matching 7 bases. Germline values: CDR1 MNHEY, CDR2 SVGAGI. After removal of 2 bases from V and 5 bases from J, the junction contained 8 bases not matched to a gene. The CDR3 is 15 residues long. CDR3 sequence (DNA): TGTGCCAGCAGTTACCGGATGGACAGGCCTTATGGCTACACCTTC. Protein sequence: CASSYRMDRPYGYTF.

The rearrangement uses TRBV19 and TRBJ2-7; 8 positions agree with TRBD1. This CDR3 contains 20 residues. Trimming cost V 5 bases and J 3 bases; bases outside gene matches: 24. CDR1 and CDR2 (germline): LNHDA, SQIVND (reference sequence). CDR3 in DNA: TGTGCCAGTAGTCCTGGAGGTTCCCCCTGGACCGGGACAGGAGGCTACGAGCAGTACTTC. Protein product: CASSPGGSPWTGTGGYEQYF.

V and J are TRBV9 and TRBJ2-5; 9 nucleotides align to TRBD1. The J call may be in error: the DNA end matches TRBJ2-7 better. Germline values: CDR1 SGDLS, CDR2 YYNGEE. This CDR3 spans 16 amino acids. In DNA, the CDR3 is TGTGCCAGCAGCCCTAGGATGGGACAGGGTCGCTACGAGCAGTACTTC. Protein product: CASSPRMGQGRYEQYF.

This clone turned up a few times. The chain has TRBV10-1 and TRBJ1-2, with 9 bases fitting TRBD1. The V gene's germline CDR1 is WNHNN and CDR2 SYGVQD (reference sequence). Trimming cost V 2 bases and J 5 bases; bases outside gene matches: 3. The CDR3 covers 14 residues. CDR3 sequence (DNA): TGCGCCAGCAGTGAGGTCGGACAGGGGTATGGCTACACCTTC. Translated: CASSEVGQGYGYTF.

This clone was counted only a few times. This chain's CDR3 is CASSQMADTQYF. The CDR3 bases are TGTGCCAGCAGCCAGATGGCAGATACGCAGTATTTT. This chain joins TRBV7-2 and TRBJ2-3; no firm D call. CDR1 and CDR2 (germline): SGHTA, FQGNSA. Trimming took 5 bases from V and 4 from J, leaving 7 bases between them. The CDR3 runs 12 residues.

This CDR3 is CASSLGQGSYNEQFF. DNA for the CDR3: TGTGCCAGCAGCTTAGGACAGGGATCCTACAATGAGCAGTTCTTC. The rearrangement uses TRBV7-2 and TRBJ2-1, with TRBD1 matching 7 bases. The junction had 1 base not matched to a gene; V was cut back by 1 base and J by 1 base. The CDR3 runs 15 residues. From germline, CDR1 is SGHTA and CDR2 FQGNSA.

This clone has only a few counts. The V and J genes are TRBV10-3 and TRBJ2-5; 11 bases match TRBD2. Germline-derived CDR1 and CDR2 are ENHRY and SYGVKD. V gave up 0 bases and J gave up 3 bases; unmatched junction bases: 3. The CDR3 is 16 amino acids. The CDR3 is CAISESLAGGEETQYF. Written as DNA, the CDR3 is TGTGCCATCAGTGAGTCGCTAGCGGGGGGAGAAGAGACCCAGTACTTC.

This clone showed up just a few times. The chain employs TRBV6-1 and TRBJ2-2; D possibly corresponds to TRBD1 (6 bases). Germline values: CDR1 MNHNS, CDR2 SASEGT. CDR3 length: 17 amino acids. V was clipped by 4 bases and J by 6 bases, with 21 bases between them. The CDR3 nucleotides are TGTGCCAGCAGTGGCCACAACCAGGGGCCTAAGTCCGGGGAGCTGTTTTTT. Encoded protein: CASSGHNQGPKSGELFF.

This clone was recorded only once. CDR3 nucleotide sequence: TGTGCCAGCACCCCCCGGGGGGGAAATTCACCCCTCCACTTT. The encoded protein is CASTPRGGNSPLHF. V gene TRBV7-8 combines with J gene TRBJ1-6; a possible D gene is TRBD1 (5 bases). CDR1 SGHVS and CDR2 FQNEAQ come from the germline V gene. Trimming left V 7 bases short and J 7 bases short, with 14 bases between. The CDR3 consists of 14 residues.

The CDR3 sequence: CASSLAAIRRGHGYTF. CDR3 coding DNA: TGCGCCAGCAGCTTGGCCGCGATACGCAGGGGTCATGGCTACACCTTC. The chain is built from TRBV5-1 and TRBJ1-2; TRBD1 is a possible D gene (6 bases). This CDR3 has 16 amino acids. Trimming removed 0 bases from V and 6 bases from J, with 18 bases in between. The V gene's germline CDR1 is SGHRS and CDR2 YFSETQ.

The V and J genes are TRBV5-1 and TRBJ1-1; 7 nucleotides agree with TRBD1. The CDR3 contains 16 residues. The germline V gene encodes CDR1 SGHRS and CDR2 YFSETQ. Losses at the gene ends were 6 bases for V and 1 base for J; bases not matched to a gene: 12. The CDR3 spells CASKGRSGQENTEAFF. The CDR3 DNA sequence: TGCGCCAGCAAGGGGAGGAGTGGACAGGAGAACACTGAAGCTTTCTTT.

This clone was recorded a few times. This sequence joins TRBV7-9 and TRBJ1-2; 8 nucleotides align to TRBD1. This CDR3 comprises 16 residues. V trimming: 0 bases; J trimming: 4 bases; junction bases outside the gene matches: 7. Germline V gene data show CDR1 as SEHNR and CDR2 as FQNEAQ (reference sequence). In nucleotides, the CDR3 is TGTGCCAGCAGCTTAGCGTGGACAGGGAGCCCCTATGGCTACACCTTC. Translation gives CASSLAWTGSPYGYTF. Full variable domain (rest looked up from reference TRBV7-9 and TRBJ1-2): DTGVSQNPRHKITKRGQNVTFRCDPISEHNRLYWYRQTLGQGPEFLTYFQNEAQLEKSRLLSDRFSAERPKGSFSTLEIQRTEQGDSAMYLCASSLAWTGSPYGYTFGSGTRLTVV.

The rearrangement links TRBV5-4 to TRBJ1-1, with D maybe TRBD1 (6 bases). The V gene's germline CDR1 is SGHNT and CDR2 YYREEE (reference sequence). V gave up 3 bases and J gave up 0 bases, with 15 bases separating them. The CDR3 consists of 16 residues. CDR3 nucleotide sequence: TGTGCCAGCAGCTCGCGTAGGGGGGGGGTGAACACTGAAGCTTTCTTT. Translating it yields CASSSRRGGVNTEAFF.

DNA of the CDR3: TGTGCCTGGAATGGTCCGAGCTCCTACAATGAGCAGTTCTTC. Protein: CAWNGPSSYNEQFF. The V gene is TRBV30, the J gene TRBJ2-1, with no clear D. In germline, CDR1 is GTSNPN, CDR2 SVGIG (reference sequence). The CDR3 totals 14 residues. V lost 4 bases to trimming and J lost 0 bases, with 10 bases between them.

This sequence joins TRBV9 and TRBJ1-1; tentatively, D is TRBD1 (5 bases). Trimming took 3 bases from V and 1 from J, leaving 10 bases between them. Per the germline V gene, CDR1 is SGDLS and CDR2 is YYNGEE. The CDR3 loop spans 14 amino acids. The CDR3 spells CASSATVKNTEAFF. The CDR3 DNA is TGTGCCAGCAGCGCGACAGTAAAGAACACTGAAGCTTTCTTT.

The J gene is TRBJ2-5, the V gene TRBV2, with 8 nucleotides matching TRBD2. Germline lookup yields CDR1 SNHLY and CDR2 FYNNEI. The V segment lost 7 bases and the J segment 1 base; nucleotides outside the gene matches: 11. The CDR3 is 16 residues long. The CDR3 spells CASTTVPAGAQETQYF. The DNA of the CDR3 is TGTGCCAGCACTACAGTCCCAGCGGGGGCCCAAGAGACCCAGTACTTC. The entire variable domain, with the rest obtained from reference TRBV2 and TRBJ2-5, is as follows: EPEVTQTPSHQVTQMGQEVILRCVPISNHLYFYWYRQILGQKVEFLVSFYNNEISEKSEIFDDQFSVERPDGSNFTLKIRSTKLEDSAMYFCASTTVPAGAQETQYFGPGTRLLVL.

The V call is TRBV7-3, the J call TRBJ2-7; TRBD1 matches 10 bases. CDR1 SGHTA and CDR2 FQGTGA come from the germline V gene. There are 14 residues in the CDR3. V shed 5 bases and J 4 bases; nucleotides not matched to a gene: 5. This CDR3 reads CASSPGTGVYEQYF. The CDR3, as DNA: TGTGCCAGCAGCCCTGGGACAGGGGTTTACGAGCAGTACTTC.

This chain links TRBV7-3 with TRBJ1-1, with D hard to call. V shed 4 bases and J shed 0 bases, with 15 bases lying between them. CDR1 is SGHTA, CDR2 FQGTGA, per germline. There are 16 residues in the CDR3. This CDR3 is CASSSGMAGMNTEAFF. Written as DNA, the CDR3 is TGTGCCAGCAGCTCGGGGATGGCAGGAATGAACACTGAAGCTTTCTTT.

The CDR3 loop reads CASSLNPGIQETQYF. For the CDR3, the DNA is TGTGCCAGCAGCTTAAATCCCGGGATCCAAGAGACCCAGTACTTC. This chain connects TRBV7-2 to TRBJ2-5; tentative D call: TRBD2 (5 bases). The CDR3 runs to 15 residues. CDR1 is SGHTA, CDR2 FQGNSA, per germline. Trimming took 2 bases from V and 1 from J, leaving 11 bases between them.